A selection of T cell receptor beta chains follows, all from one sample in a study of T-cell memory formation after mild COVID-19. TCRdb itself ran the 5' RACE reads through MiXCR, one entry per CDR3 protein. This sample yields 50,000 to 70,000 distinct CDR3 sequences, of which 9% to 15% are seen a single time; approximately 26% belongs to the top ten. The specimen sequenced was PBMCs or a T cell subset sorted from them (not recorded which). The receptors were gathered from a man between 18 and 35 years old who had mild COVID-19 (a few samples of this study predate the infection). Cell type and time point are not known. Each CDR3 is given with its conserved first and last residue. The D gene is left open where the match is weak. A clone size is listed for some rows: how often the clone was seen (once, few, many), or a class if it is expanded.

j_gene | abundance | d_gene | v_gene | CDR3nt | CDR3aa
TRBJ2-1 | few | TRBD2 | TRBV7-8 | TGTGCCAGCAGCGATAGCGGGGGTAGCCGCAATGAGCAGTTCTTC | CASSDSGGSRNEQFF
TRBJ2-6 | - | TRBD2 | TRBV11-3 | TGTGCCAGCAGCTCGGGGGGGACCGGGGCCAACGTCCTGACTTTC | CASSSGGTGANVLTF
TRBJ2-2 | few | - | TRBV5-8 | TGTGCCAGCAGCTTGCGGGACGGCGGGGAGCTGTTTTTT | CASSLRDGGELFF
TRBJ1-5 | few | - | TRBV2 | TGTGCCAGCAGTGAAGCTGGCAGGGACCAGCCCCAGCATTTT | CASSEAGRDQPQHF
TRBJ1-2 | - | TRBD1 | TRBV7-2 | TGTGCCAGCAGCTCCCAACGGGACAGGGGGCAAAATGGCTACACCTTC | CASSSQRDRGQNGYTF
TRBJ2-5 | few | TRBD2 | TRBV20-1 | TGCAGTGCCAACCCCCCTAGCGGGGGCCCCCATAGGGAGACCCAGTACTTC | CSANPPSGGPHRETQYF
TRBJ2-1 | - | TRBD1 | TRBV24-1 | TGTGCCACCAGTGATCCCCGGACAGGCAATGAGCAGTTCTTC | CATSDPRTGNEQFF
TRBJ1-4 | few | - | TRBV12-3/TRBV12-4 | TGTGCCAGCAGTTTATCTAGGGTATCTGAAAAACTGTTTTTT | CASSLSRVSEKLFF
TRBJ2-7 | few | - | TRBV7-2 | TGTGCCAGCAGCTTAGAAAGCCACCGGGGCTACGAGCAGTACTTC | CASSLESHRGYEQYF
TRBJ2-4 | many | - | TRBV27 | TGTGCCAGCAGTTCCCTAATTAAGGTAGCCAAAAACATTCAGTACTTC | CASSSLIKVAKNIQYF
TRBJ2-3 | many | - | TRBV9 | TGTGCCAGCAGCGTCAGAGGGCCTCGATCAGATACGCAGTATTTT | CASSVRGPRSDTQYF
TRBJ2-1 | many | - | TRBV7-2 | TGTGCCAGCAGCCTCCTCGGGCCGGGGGAGCAGTTCTTC | CASSLLGPGEQFF
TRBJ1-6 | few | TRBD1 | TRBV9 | TGTGCCAGCAGCCTGACAGGGGATTCACCCCTCCACTTT | CASSLTGDSPLHF
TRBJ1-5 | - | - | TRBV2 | TGTGCCAGCAGACTCCTCGATGGGAACAGCTTCAATCAGCCCCAGCATTTT | CASRLLDGNSFNQPQHF
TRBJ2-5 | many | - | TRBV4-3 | TGCGCCAGCAGCCAAGATATTACAGGGTGGGAGACCCAGTACTTC | CASSQDITGWETQYF
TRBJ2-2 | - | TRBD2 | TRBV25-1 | TGTGCCAGCAGTGACCGGGTACTAGCGGGAGGAACCAACACCGGGGAGCTGTTTTTT | CASSDRVLAGGTNTGELFF
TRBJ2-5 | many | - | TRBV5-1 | TGCGCCAGCAGCTCCCCCGGGCTGGAGACCCAGTACTTC | CASSSPGLETQYF
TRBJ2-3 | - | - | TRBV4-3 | TGCGCCAGCAGCCAAACCGGGACTTACACAGATACGCAGTATTTT | CASSQTGTYTDTQYF
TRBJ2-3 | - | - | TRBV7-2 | TGTGCCAGCAGCGACGGAGGTTGGGGGCCTTCAGATACGCAGTATTTT | CASSDGGWGPSDTQYF
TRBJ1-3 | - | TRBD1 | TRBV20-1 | TGCAGTGCTCCCCGGGACAGGGGTCGGGCGGCTGGAAACACCATATATTTT | CSAPRDRGRAAGNTIYF
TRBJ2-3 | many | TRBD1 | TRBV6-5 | TGTGCCAGCAGACAGGGGTGGAGCACAGATACGCAGTATTTT | CASRQGWSTDTQYF
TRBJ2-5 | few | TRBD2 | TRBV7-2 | TGTGCCAGCAGCCCCCCGAGGCTAGCGGGTAGAGAGACCCAGTACTTC | CASSPPRLAGRETQYF
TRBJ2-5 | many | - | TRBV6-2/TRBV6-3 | TGTGCCAGCAGTCCAACGGAAGAGACCCAGTACTTC | CASSPTEETQYF
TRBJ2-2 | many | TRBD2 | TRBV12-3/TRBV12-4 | TGTGCCAGCAGTGCACTAGCGGGGGACACCGGGGAGCTGTTTTTT | CASSALAGDTGELFF
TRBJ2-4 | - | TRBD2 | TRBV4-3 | TGCGCCAGCAGCCAAGGGATCGCCGCGGGGGGAAACATTCAGTACTTC | CASSQGIAAGGNIQYF
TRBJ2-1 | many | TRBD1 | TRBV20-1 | TGCAGTGCTATATCCAGGGGGCAGGAACGGCAGTTCTTC | CSAISRGQERQFF
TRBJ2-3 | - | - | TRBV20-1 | TGCAGTGTTCTGTGTGGCGATACGCAGTATTTT | CSVLCGDTQYF
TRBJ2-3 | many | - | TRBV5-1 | TGCGCCAGCAGCTTGGAAGGGGGTGAAGATACGCAGTATTTT | CASSLEGGEDTQYF
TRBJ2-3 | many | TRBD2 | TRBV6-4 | TGTGCCAGCAGTGACGGACTAGCCACAGATACGCAGTATTTT | CASSDGLATDTQYF
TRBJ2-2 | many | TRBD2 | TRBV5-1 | TGCGCCAGCAACGTCGGGGGGACTGGCACCGGGGAGCTGTTTTTT | CASNVGGTGTGELFF
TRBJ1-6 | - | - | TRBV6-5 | TGTGCCAGCAGTTACTTTCAGGGTGGTAATTCACCCCTCCACTTT | CASSYFQGGNSPLHF
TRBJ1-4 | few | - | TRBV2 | TGTGCCAGCAATAGGGTTAATGAAAAACTGTTTTTT | CASNRVNEKLFF
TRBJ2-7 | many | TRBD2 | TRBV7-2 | TGTGCCAGCAGCCCTTGGACTAGCGGGGGGGCTTACGAGCAGTACTTC | CASSPWTSGGAYEQYF
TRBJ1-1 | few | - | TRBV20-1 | TGCAGTGCTAGACGGCGGGGCCCGAGCACTGAAGCTTTCTTT | CSARRRGPSTEAFF
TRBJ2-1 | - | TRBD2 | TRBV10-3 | TGTGCCATCAGTGAGTCTGGCGGGGGCTACAATGAGCAGTTCTTC | CAISESGGGYNEQFF
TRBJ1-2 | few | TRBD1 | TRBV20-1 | TGCAGTGCTAGAGAAAGGACAGGGGGCCTGGGTGGCTACACCTTC | CSARERTGGLGGYTF
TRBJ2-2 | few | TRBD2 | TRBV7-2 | TGTGCCAGCAGCTTAAGGAGCGGGGGGGCCCTCGGGGAGCTGTTTTTT | CASSLRSGGALGELFF
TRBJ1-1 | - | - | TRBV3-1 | TGTGCCAGCAGCTGGACGGGAAACACTGAAGCTTTCTTT | CASSWTGNTEAFF
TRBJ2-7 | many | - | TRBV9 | TGTGCCAGCAGCGTAGGGGTTGGGGGCGAGCAGTACTTC | CASSVGVGGEQYF
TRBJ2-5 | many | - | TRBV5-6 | TGTGCCAGCAGCTTGAGCGGGACAGCGAAAGAGACCCAGTACTTC | CASSLSGTAKETQYF
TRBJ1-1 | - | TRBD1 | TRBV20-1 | TGCAGTGCTAGAGATCGGCGACAGGGGGTGGCTGAAGCTTTCTTT | CSARDRRQGVAEAFF
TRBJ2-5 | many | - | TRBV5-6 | TGTGCCAGCAGCCCACTACGGGAGACCCAGTACTTC | CASSPLRETQYF
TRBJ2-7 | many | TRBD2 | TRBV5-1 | TGCGCCAGCAGCTTGGAGACTAGCCCCTACGAGCAGTACTTC | CASSLETSPYEQYF
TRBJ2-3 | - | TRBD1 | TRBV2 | TGTGCCAGCAGTGAGGGACAGGGCGGCACAGATACGCAGTATTTT | CASSEGQGGTDTQYF
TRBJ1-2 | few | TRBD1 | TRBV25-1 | TGTGCCAGCAGTGAAGGGGGACAGGTGAACTATGGCTACACCTTC | CASSEGGQVNYGYTF
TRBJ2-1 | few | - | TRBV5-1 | TGCGCCAGCAGCTTGTGGGAGGATGAGCAGTTCTTC | CASSLWEDEQFF